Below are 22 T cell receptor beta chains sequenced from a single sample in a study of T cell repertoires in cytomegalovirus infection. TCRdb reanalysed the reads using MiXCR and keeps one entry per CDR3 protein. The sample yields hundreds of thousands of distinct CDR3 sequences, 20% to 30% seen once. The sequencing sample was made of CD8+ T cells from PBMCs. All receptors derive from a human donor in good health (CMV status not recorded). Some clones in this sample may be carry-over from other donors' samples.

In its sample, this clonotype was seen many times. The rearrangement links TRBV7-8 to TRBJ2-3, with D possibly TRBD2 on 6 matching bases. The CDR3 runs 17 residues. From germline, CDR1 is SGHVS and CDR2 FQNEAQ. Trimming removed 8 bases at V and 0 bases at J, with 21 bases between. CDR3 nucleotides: TGTGCCAGCTCCAAATTCCGGGGGTACATGAGCACAGATACGCAGTATTTT. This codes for CASSKFRGYMSTDTQYF.

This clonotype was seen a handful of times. The CDR3 region is CASSLSDRYMNTEAFF. In nucleotides, the CDR3 is TGTGCCAGCAGCTTATCAGACAGGTACATGAACACTGAAGCTTTCTTT. The chain uses TRBV7-2 and TRBJ1-1; a possible D gene is TRBD1 (6 bases). V lost 2 bases and J 0 bases, leaving 13 bases between the germline ends. CDR1 is SGHTA, CDR2 FQGNSA, per germline. The CDR3 totals 16 residues.

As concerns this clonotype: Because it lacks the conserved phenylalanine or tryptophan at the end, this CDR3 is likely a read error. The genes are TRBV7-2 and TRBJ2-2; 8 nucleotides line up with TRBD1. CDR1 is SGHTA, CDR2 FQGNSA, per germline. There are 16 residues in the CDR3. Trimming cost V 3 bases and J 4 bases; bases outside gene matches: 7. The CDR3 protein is CASSLVNRGSTGELFL. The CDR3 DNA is TGTGCCAGCAGCTTGGTCAACAGGGGGTCCACCGGGGAGCTGTTTTTA.

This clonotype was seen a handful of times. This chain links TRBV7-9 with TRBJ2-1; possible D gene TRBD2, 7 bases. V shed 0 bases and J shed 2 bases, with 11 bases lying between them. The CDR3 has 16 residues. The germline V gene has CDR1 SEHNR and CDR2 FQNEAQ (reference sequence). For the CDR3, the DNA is TGTGCCAGCAGCTTAGCAGGGGGGGGGCCCTACAATGAGCAGTTCTTC. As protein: CASSLAGGGPYNEQFF.

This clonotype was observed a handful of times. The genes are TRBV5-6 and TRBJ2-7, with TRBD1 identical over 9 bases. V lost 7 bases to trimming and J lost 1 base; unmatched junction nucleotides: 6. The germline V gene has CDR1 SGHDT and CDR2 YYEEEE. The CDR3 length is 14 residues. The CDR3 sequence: CASASGQGSYEQYF. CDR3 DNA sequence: TGTGCCAGCGCCTCGGGACAGGGTTCCTACGAGCAGTACTTC. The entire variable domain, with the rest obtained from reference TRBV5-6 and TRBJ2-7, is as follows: DAGVTQSPTHLIKTRGQQVTLRCSPKSGHDTVSWYQQALGQGPQFIFQYYEEEERQRGNFPDRFSGHQFPNYSSELNVNALLLGDSALYLCASASGQGSYEQYFGPGTRLTVT.

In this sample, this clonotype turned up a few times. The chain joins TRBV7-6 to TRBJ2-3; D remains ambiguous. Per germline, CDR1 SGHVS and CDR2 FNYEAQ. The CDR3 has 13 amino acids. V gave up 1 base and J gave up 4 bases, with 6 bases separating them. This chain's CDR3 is CASSLGRSDTQYF. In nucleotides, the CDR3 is TGTGCCAGCAGCTTAGGGCGTTCAGATACGCAGTATTTT.

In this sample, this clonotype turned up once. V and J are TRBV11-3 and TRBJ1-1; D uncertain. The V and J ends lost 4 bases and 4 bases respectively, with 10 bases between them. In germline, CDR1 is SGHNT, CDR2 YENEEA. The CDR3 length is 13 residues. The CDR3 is CASSSSLGTEAFF. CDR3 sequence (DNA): TGTGCCAGCAGCTCTTCGTTGGGCACTGAAGCTTTCTTT.

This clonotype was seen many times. The CDR3 DNA reads as TGTGCCAGCAGTTACTCGGGGACATTGGTCAATGAGCAGTTCTTC. This sequence encodes CASSYSGTLVNEQFF. The chain employs TRBV6-2 or TRBV6-3 and TRBJ2-1; tentatively, D is TRBD1 (6 bases). Germline lookup yields CDR1 MNHEY and CDR2 SVGEGT. V was cut by 0 bases and J by 6 bases, with 12 bases left in between. This CDR3 region has 15 residues.

Written as DNA, the CDR3 is TGCGCCAGCAGTGAACGAAACACCGGGGAGCTGTTTTTT. Protein product: CASSERNTGELFF. The chain combines TRBV10-2 with TRBJ2-2; D is uncertain. V gave up 3 bases and J gave up 2 bases, with 4 bases separating them. The CDR3 spans 13 residues. From germline, CDR1 is WSHSY and CDR2 SAAADI.

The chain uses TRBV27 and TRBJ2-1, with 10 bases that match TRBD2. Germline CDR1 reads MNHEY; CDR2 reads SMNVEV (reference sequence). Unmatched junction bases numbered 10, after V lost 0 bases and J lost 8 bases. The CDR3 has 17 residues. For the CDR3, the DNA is TGTGCCAGCAGTTTATCGGCTAGCGGGGGCCCTTTGGATGAGCAGTTCTTC. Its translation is CASSLSASGGPLDEQFF.

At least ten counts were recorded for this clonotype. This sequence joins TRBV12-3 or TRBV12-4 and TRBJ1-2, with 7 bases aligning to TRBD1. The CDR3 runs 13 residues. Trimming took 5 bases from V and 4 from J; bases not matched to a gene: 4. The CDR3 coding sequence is TGTGCCAGCAGTCTCACAGGGGCCTATGGCTACACCTTC. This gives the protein CASSLTGAYGYTF.

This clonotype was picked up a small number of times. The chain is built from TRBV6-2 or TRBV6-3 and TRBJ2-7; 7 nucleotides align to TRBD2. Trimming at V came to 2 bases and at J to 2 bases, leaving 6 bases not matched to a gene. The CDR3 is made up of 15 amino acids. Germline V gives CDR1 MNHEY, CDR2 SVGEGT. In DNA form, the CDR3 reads TGTGCCAGCAGTTACGGCGGGGGTACGGCCTACGAGCAGTACGTC. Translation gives CASSYGGGTAYEQYV.

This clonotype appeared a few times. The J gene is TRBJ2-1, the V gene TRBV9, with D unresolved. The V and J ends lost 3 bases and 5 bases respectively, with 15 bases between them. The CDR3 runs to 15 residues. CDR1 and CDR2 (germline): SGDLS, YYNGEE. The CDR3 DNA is TGTGCCAGCAGCGGCCGACTTGCATCCGACAATGAGCAGTTCTTC. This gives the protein CASSGRLASDNEQFF.

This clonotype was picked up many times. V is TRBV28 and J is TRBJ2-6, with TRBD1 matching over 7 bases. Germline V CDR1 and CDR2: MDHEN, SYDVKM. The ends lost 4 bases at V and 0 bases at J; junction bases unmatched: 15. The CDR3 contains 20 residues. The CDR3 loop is CASSSVLRDSARSGANVLTF. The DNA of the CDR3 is TGTGCCAGCAGTTCCGTACTCCGGGACAGCGCCCGCTCTGGGGCCAACGTCCTGACTTTC.

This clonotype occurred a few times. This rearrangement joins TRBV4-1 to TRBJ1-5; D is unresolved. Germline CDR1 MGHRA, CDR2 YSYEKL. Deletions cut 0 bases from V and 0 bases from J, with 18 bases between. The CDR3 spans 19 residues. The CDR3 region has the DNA TGCGCCAGCAGCCAAGATTTTAAAGTTAGGAGGGATAGCAATCAGCCCCAGCATTTT. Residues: CASSQDFKVRRDSNQPQHF.

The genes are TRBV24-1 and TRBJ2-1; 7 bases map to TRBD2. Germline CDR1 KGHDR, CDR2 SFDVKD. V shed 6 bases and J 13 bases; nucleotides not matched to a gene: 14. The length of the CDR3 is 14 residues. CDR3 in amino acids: CATSSHNSREAQFF. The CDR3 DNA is TGTGCCACCAGTTCTCATAATAGCCGGGAGGCACAGTTCTTC.

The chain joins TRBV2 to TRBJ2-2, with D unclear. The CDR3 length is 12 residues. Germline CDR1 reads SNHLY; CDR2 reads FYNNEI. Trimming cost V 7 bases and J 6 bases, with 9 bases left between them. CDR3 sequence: CASIEFPGELFF. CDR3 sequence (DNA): TGTGCCAGCATAGAGTTCCCCGGGGAGCTGTTTTTT.

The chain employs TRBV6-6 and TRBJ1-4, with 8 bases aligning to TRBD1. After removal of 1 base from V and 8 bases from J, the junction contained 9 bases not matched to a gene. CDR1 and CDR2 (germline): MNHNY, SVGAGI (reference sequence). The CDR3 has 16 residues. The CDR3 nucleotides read TGTGCCAGCAGTTACTTTGGGCAGGGGGCAGGAGAAAAACTGTTTTTT. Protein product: CASSYFGQGAGEKLFF.

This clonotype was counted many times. For the CDR3, the DNA is TGTGCCAGCAGTTACGGGGGAAGGGCCTACGAGCAGTACGTC. Protein sequence: CASSYGGRAYEQYV. The chain combines TRBV6-2 or TRBV6-3 with TRBJ2-7; D possibly matches TRBD1 or TRBD2 (5 bases each). This CDR3 is 14 amino acids long. Trimming cost V 2 bases and J 2 bases, with 10 bases left between them. Germline CDR1 reads MNHEY; CDR2 reads SVGEGT.

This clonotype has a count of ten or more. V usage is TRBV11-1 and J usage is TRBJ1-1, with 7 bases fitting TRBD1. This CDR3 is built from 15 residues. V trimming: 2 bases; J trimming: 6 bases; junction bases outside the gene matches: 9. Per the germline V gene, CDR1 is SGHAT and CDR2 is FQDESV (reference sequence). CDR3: CASSLLTGRDAEAFF. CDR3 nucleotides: TGTGCCAGCAGCTTACTGACAGGGAGGGACGCTGAAGCTTTCTTT.

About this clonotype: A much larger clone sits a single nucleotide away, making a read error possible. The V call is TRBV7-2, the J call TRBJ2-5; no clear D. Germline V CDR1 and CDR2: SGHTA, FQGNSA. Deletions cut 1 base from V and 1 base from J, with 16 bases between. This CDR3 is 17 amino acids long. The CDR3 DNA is TGTGCCAGCAGCTTAGATCTTTTCAGTCACAGCCAAGAGACCCAGTACTTC. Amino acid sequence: CASSLDLFSHSQETQYF. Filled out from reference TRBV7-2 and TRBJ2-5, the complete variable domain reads GAGVSQSPSNKVTEKGKDVELRCDPISGHTALYWYRQSLGQGLEFLIYFQGNSAPDKSGLPSDRFSAERTGGSVSTLTIQRTQQEDSAVYLCASSLDLFSHSQETQYFGPGTRLLVL.

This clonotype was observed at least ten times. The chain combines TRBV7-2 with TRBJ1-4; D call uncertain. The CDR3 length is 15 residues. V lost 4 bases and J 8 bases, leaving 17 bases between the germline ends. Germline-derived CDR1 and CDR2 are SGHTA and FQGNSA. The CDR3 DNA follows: TGTGCCAGCAGCTCCCGGGAGGAGACGGTGGAAAAACTGTTTTTT. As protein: CASSSREETVEKLFF. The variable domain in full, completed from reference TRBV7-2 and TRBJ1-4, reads GAGVSQSPSNKVTEKGKDVELRCDPISGHTALYWYRQSLGQGLEFLIYFQGNSAPDKSGLPSDRFSAERTGGSVSTLTIQRTQQEDSAVYLCASSSREETVEKLFFGSGTQLSVL.